These 11 T cell receptor beta chains were all obtained from the same sample, sequenced in a study of blood T cell repertoires in COVID-19. The assay was immunoSEQ multiplex PCR, and TCRdb's table has in-frame clones only and misses some. The table has approximately 190,000 clones, roughly 79% seen once. The sample consisted of peripheral blood. The source is a man between 60 and 75 years old with active or convalescent COVID-19.

The CDR3 DNA reads as TGTGCCAGCAGCTTTGGTCCCAGCTATGGCTACACCTTC. It translates to CASSFGPSYGYTF. This chain uses TRBV7-6 with TRBJ1-2, with D unresolved. Germline V gene sequence: CDR1 SGHVS, CDR2 FNYEAQ. This CDR3 has 13 amino acids. Trimming removed 3 bases from V and 4 bases from J, with 9 bases in between. The full variable domain, in which reference TRBV7-6 and TRBJ1-2 provide the parts outside the CDR3, is GAGVSQSPRYKVTKRGQDVALRCDPISGHVSLYWYRQALGQGPEFLTYFNYEAQQDKSGLPNDRFSAERPEGSISTLTIQRTEQRDSAMYRCASSFGPSYGYTFGSGTRLTVV.

This chain links TRBV27 with TRBJ1-2; unclear D gene. The CDR3 has 12 amino acids. V lost 4 bases to trimming and J lost 8 bases, with 11 bases between them. Germline V gives CDR1 MNHEY, CDR2 SMNVEV (reference sequence). The CDR3 loop is CASSSNSGGYTF. The CDR3 DNA follows: TGTGCCAGCAGTTCCAACTCGGGAGGCTACACCTTC.

The chain recombines TRBV24-1 with TRBJ2-1, with 7 bases lining up with TRBD1. The CDR3 totals 14 residues. V lost 3 bases to trimming and J lost 10 bases; unmatched junction nucleotides: 8. Looked up from germline, CDR1 is KGHDR and CDR2 is SFDVKD. The CDR3 DNA follows: TGTGCCACCAGTGATAGCCAGACAGGGTTGGAGCAGTTCTTC. Amino acids: CATSDSQTGLEQFF.

The chain carries TRBV9 and TRBJ2-7, with 7 bases fitting TRBD2. CDR1 is SGDLS and CDR2 is YYNGEE in the germline V gene. The length of the CDR3 is 15 residues. J was trimmed by 0 bases and V by 4 bases; bases with no gene match: 7. The CDR3, as DNA: TGTGCCAGCAGCCCTACAGCGGGGAGCTCCTACGAGCAGTACTTC. This codes for CASSPTAGSSYEQYF.

CDR3 nucleotides: TGCGCCAGCAGTGCCCCACGGACACCCTACGAGCAGTACTTC. Translating gives CASSAPRTPYEQYF. This chain uses TRBV10-1 with TRBJ2-7; D is perhaps TRBD1 (5 bases). CDR1 WNHNN and CDR2 SYGVQD come from the germline V gene (reference sequence). The V end was cut by 4 bases, the J end by 2 bases, with 12 bases between. This CDR3 contains 14 residues.

The rearrangement uses TRBV7-9 and TRBJ1-1; D is uncertain. Germline V CDR1 and CDR2: SEHNR, FQNEAQ (reference sequence). The CDR3 is 14 residues long. V lost 4 bases, J lost 3 bases, and 12 bases lay in between. The chain's CDR3 is CASSSETWDTEAFF. Here the CDR3 DNA reads TGTGCCAGCAGCTCGGAGACCTGGGACACTGAAGCTTTCTTT.

The chain uses TRBV19 and TRBJ1-4, with 7 bases lining up with TRBD1. After removal of 10 bases from V and 0 bases from J, the junction contained 23 bases not matched to a gene. CDR3 size: 20 residues. Germline lookup yields CDR1 LNHDA and CDR2 SQIVND (reference sequence). This chain's CDR3 is CATPLRGGQGVPTTNEKLFF. CDR3 DNA sequence: TGTGCCACTCCTCTTAGAGGGGGGCAGGGGGTACCAACAACTAATGAAAAACTGTTTTTT.

V and J are TRBV5-1 and TRBJ2-5; 9 nucleotides agree with TRBD1. This CDR3 contains 14 residues. Germline-derived CDR1 and CDR2 are SGHRS and YFSETQ. V lost 2 bases, J lost 3 bases, and 2 bases stayed unmatched. CDR3 region: CASSLRQGEETQYF. CDR3 DNA: TGCGCCAGCAGCTTACGACAGGGGGAAGAGACCCAGTACTTC. The complete variable domain, with remaining parts taken from reference TRBV5-1 and TRBJ2-5, reads KAGVTQTPRYLIKTRGQQVTLSCSPISGHRSVSWYQQTPGQGLQFLFEYFSETQRNKGNFPGRFSGRQFSNSRSEMNVSTLELGDSALYLCASSLRQGEETQYFGPGTRLLVL.

This chain joins TRBV9 and TRBJ2-3; D remains unclear. The germline gives CDR1 SGDLS, CDR2 YYNGEE. The CDR3 contains 15 residues. V gave up 4 bases and J gave up 0 bases, with 12 bases separating them. The CDR3 DNA sequence: TGTGCCAGCAGCTCTAATAGCCCGAGCACAGATACGCAGTATTTT. Its translation is CASSSNSPSTDTQYF.

The rearrangement joins TRBV2 to TRBJ2-7, with 11 bases aligning to TRBD2. The trim removed 7 bases at V and 6 bases at J, leaving 8 bases unmatched. This CDR3 spans 14 amino acids. The germline CDR1 and CDR2 sequences are SNHLY and FYNNEI. CDR3 loop: CASTGWLAGGEQYF. The CDR3 coding sequence is TGTGCCAGCACCGGATGGCTAGCGGGAGGCGAGCAGTACTTC.

The chain joins TRBV14 to TRBJ1-2; no clear D gene. The V gene's germline CDR1 is SGHDN and CDR2 FVKESK. V dropped 1 base and J dropped 4 bases, with 13 bases sitting between them. The CDR3 is 15 residues long. The DNA for the CDR3 is TGTGCCAGCAGCCAAGCACCACCCCGGGGCTATGGCTACACCTTC. Translating gives CASSQAPPRGYGYTF.